This T cell receptor (beta chain) was captured by sequencing in a study of blood T cell repertoires in COVID-19. Study in general: Sites in the United States, Italy and Spain provided acute and convalescent COVID-19 samples. T cells, B-cell-depleted T cells, or PBMCs provided the cDNA or gDNA that served as material.

As handled by the study authors: How many nucleated cells were present was estimated from reference gene primer amplification. The method was immunoSEQ multiplex PCR; TCRdb's version includes in-frame clones alone and lacks a portion of them. D and trimming come from the DNA, and the V and J calls and clone size come from that table. The data contain more than 150,000 clones, 86% of them singletons. Trimming shortened V by 2 bases and J by 6 bases, and 7 bases separated the two germline ends. The CDR3 spans 13 residues. The sample taken for sequencing was peripheral blood. The sequence came from a man between 65 and 80 years old with active or convalescent COVID-19. The chain carries TRBV12-3 or TRBV12-4 and TRBJ2-2; D is unclear. The CDR3 loop reads CASSLNLAGELFF. The CDR3 DNA follows: TGTGCCAGCAGTTTAAACTTAGCCGGGGAGCTGTTTTTT.